The clone carrying this TCR beta chain was counted once. This CDR3 is 15 amino acids long. The V end was cut by 8 bases, the J end by 1 base, with 12 bases between. The germline V gene has CDR1 MNHEY and CDR2 SVGAGI. The sample is drawn from a study of T cells after somatic rescue of genetic block. The protocol was immunoSEQ multiplex PCR, while the TCRdb copy is restricted to in-frame clones and leaves out a portion. The repertoire holds tens of thousands of clones, with about 90% as singletons. The clonotype originates from a man aged 35 to 55. Sequencing input: peripheral blood mononuclear cells (PBMCs). This chain joins TRBV6-5 and TRBJ2-6; a weak D match, TRBD2 (6 bases). This chain's CDR3 is CASRIGGSGANVLTF. Here the CDR3 DNA reads TGTGCCAGCCGAATTGGAGGGTCTGGGGCCAACGTCCTGACTTTC.